Each of the 30 T cell receptor beta chains below was sequenced from the same sample in a study of T-cell reconstitution after alpha-beta-depleted transplantation in children. Unique molecular identifiers were used to barcode this TCRbeta library. TCRdb called the PCR reads again in MiXCR, with one record for every CDR3 protein. Of hundreds of thousands of distinct CDR3 sequences in the sample, roughly 16% were seen once. This sample comprised PBMCs, mostly from graft donor cells, obtained 360 days after TCRalphabeta/CD19-depleted stem cell transplant. These receptors were collected from a boy younger than two who had a stem cell transplant for Wiskott-Aldrich syndrome, so the T cells may come from the graft donor.

This clonotype was found many times. V and J are TRBV7-8 and TRBJ2-5; weak D call: TRBD2 (5 bases). Trimming cost V 5 bases and J 5 bases, with 12 bases left between them. The CDR3 length is 13 residues. CDR1 is SGHVS, CDR2 FQNEAQ, per germline. The CDR3 here is CASSEGYLETQYF. The CDR3 DNA reads as TGTGCCAGCAGCGAGGGTTACCTTGAGACCCAGTACTTC.

The chain is built from TRBV6-2 or TRBV6-3 and TRBJ2-5; D is unclear. This CDR3 is built from 14 residues. V lost 0 bases, J lost 0 bases, and 5 bases lay in between. CDR1 is MNHEY and CDR2 is SVGEGT in the germline V gene. This CDR3 reads CASSYSQYQETQYF. CDR3 in DNA: TGTGCCAGCAGTTACTCGCAGTACCAAGAGACCCAGTACTTC.

In its sample, this clonotype was seen a few times. The V and J genes are TRBV12-3 or TRBV12-4 and TRBJ2-3, with a tentative D call TRBD2 (5 bases). The CDR3 is 13 residues long. V lost 5 bases and J lost 1, with 7 bases in between. CDR3 in amino acids: CASSISGTDTQYF. The CDR3 nucleotides read TGTGCCAGCAGTATTAGCGGCACAGATACGCAGTATTTT.

This chain uses TRBV5-1 with TRBJ2-5; D unclear. CDR3 length equals 14 residues. V lost 5 bases, J lost 3 bases, and 14 bases lay in between. Germline V gene lookup returns CDR1 SGHRS and CDR2 YFSETQ. The CDR3 DNA follows: TGCGCCAGCAGGGCAGGCCCGGCGGAAGAGACCCAGTACTTC. Protein product: CASRAGPAEETQYF. Looking up the rest from reference TRBV5-1 and TRBJ2-5 gives the full variable domain: KAGVTQTPRYLIKTRGQQVTLSCSPISGHRSVSWYQQTPGQGLQFLFEYFSETQRNKGNFPGRFSGRQFSNSRSEMNVSTLELGDSALYLCASRAGPAEETQYFGPGTRLLVL.

At least ten counts were recorded for this clonotype. The V and J genes are TRBV20-1 and TRBJ2-5, with D possibly TRBD2 on 6 matching bases. Germline CDR1 and CDR2: DFQATT and SNEGSKA (reference sequence). The CDR3 runs to 13 residues. The V end was cut by 6 bases, the J end by 3 bases, with 14 bases between. CDR3 in amino acids: CSAGVGGEETQYF. The CDR3 coding sequence is TGCAGTGCCGGAGTAGGAGGGGAAGAGACCCAGTACTTC.

The rearrangement uses TRBV7-2 and TRBJ2-1; D is possibly TRBD1 (6 bases). Germline loops: CDR1 SGHTA, CDR2 FQGNSA. Trimming took 4 bases from V and 7 from J, leaving 11 bases between them. The length of the CDR3 is 13 residues. CDR3 nucleotides: TGTGCCAGCAGCTGGGGGCGCCTAAATGAGCAGTTCTTC. Protein: CASSWGRLNEQFF.

This clonotype turned up a few times. V usage is TRBV12-3 or TRBV12-4 and J usage is TRBJ1-2; TRBD1 matches at 9 bases. The V gene end was trimmed by 4 bases and the J gene end by 4 bases; junction bases not matched to a gene: 4. The CDR3 runs to 14 residues. CDR3 sequence: CASSSGTGSYGYTF. The CDR3 bases are TGTGCCAGCAGTTCCGGGACAGGGAGCTATGGCTACACCTTC.

The gene calls are TRBV18 and TRBJ1-1; D ambiguous. V lost 0 bases, J lost 1 base, and 6 bases lay in between. The CDR3 runs to 14 residues. The germline V gene encodes CDR1 KGHSH and CDR2 LQKENI. In nucleotides, the CDR3 is TGTGCCAGCTCACCACCGTGGGGGAACACTGAAGCTTTCTTT. This sequence encodes CASSPPWGNTEAFF.

The chain employs TRBV5-1 and TRBJ2-3, with 16 bases lining up with TRBD2. Germline CDR1 SGHRS, CDR2 YFSETQ. The CDR3 length is 20 residues. After removal of 3 bases from V and 1 base from J, the junction contained 11 bases not matched to a gene. CDR3 in DNA: TGCGCCAGCAGCTCGTTAGGGGGACTAGCGGGGGGGCTAGGCACAGATACGCAGTATTTT. It codes for CASSSLGGLAGGLGTDTQYF.

This chain connects TRBV5-1 to TRBJ2-1; D is ambiguous. The CDR3 loop spans 16 amino acids. The V end lost 0 bases, the J end lost 2 bases, and 12 bases lay between the germline ends. Germline V gene data show CDR1 as SGHRS and CDR2 as YFSETQ. CDR3: CASSLVPGLAYNEQFF. DNA of the CDR3: TGCGCCAGCAGCTTGGTTCCCGGGTTAGCCTACAATGAGCAGTTCTTC.

Only a few counts were recorded for this clonotype. J is TRBJ2-1 and V is TRBV15; TRBD2 matches at 11 bases. V was pared by 3 bases and J by 4 bases, with 5 bases of the junction left unmatched. There are 16 residues in the CDR3. CDR1 and CDR2 (germline): LNHNV, YYDKDF (reference sequence). CDR3 amino acids: CATSRASGRSYNEQFF. The CDR3 DNA sequence: TGTGCCACCAGCAGGGCTAGCGGGAGGTCGTACAATGAGCAGTTCTTC.

This clonotype occurred a few times. The chain links TRBV25-1 to TRBJ2-5, with 7 nucleotides matching TRBD2. V lost 5 bases, J lost 2 bases, and 11 bases stayed unmatched. Germline-derived CDR1 and CDR2 are MGHDK and SYGVNS. The CDR3 is 16 amino acids. The chain's CDR3 is CASSHGGGRGQETQYF. CDR3 in DNA: TGTGCCAGCAGTCATGGGGGGGGAAGAGGACAAGAGACCCAGTACTTC.

This CDR3 is CASWNREGPNYGYTF. The CDR3, as DNA: TGTGCCAGCTGGAATCGGGAGGGTCCTAACTATGGCTACACCTTC. This chain links TRBV7-9 with TRBJ1-2; no definite D call. Looked up from germline, CDR1 is SEHNR and CDR2 is FQNEAQ (reference sequence). CDR3 length equals 15 residues. Trimming removed 8 bases from V and 0 bases from J, with 16 bases in between.

The chain employs TRBV5-1 and TRBJ2-3; 7 bases are shared with TRBD2. Germline CDR1 and CDR2: SGHRS and YFSETQ. The CDR3 totals 15 residues. V shed 5 bases, J shed 2 bases, and the junction held 8 bases outside the gene matches. CDR3 bases: TGCGCCAGCAGGTCTGAGCGGGGCTTCACAGATACGCAGTATTTT. This encodes CASRSERGFTDTQYF.

The V gene is TRBV7-6, the J gene TRBJ2-1; tentatively, D is TRBD2 (5 bases). Trimming took off 1 base at V and 6 bases at J, with 13 bases between the two ends. This CDR3 contains 15 residues. The germline CDR1 and CDR2 sequences are SGHVS and FNYEAQ. CDR3 nucleotide sequence: TGTGCCAGCAGCTTAGGTCTAGCCCTTATCAATGAGCAGTTCTTC. As protein: CASSLGLALINEQFF. Supplemented by reference TRBV7-6 and TRBJ2-1, the full variable domain reads GAGVSQSPRYKVTKRGQDVALRCDPISGHVSLYWYRQALGQGPEFLTYFNYEAQQDKSGLPNDRFSAERPEGSISTLTIQRTEQRDSAMYRCASSLGLALINEQFFGPGTRLTVL.

This clonotype was counted ten times or more. This chain connects TRBV27 to TRBJ1-6; 8 nucleotides line up with TRBD1. The junction had 7 bases not matched to a gene; V was cut back by 5 bases and J by 7 bases. The germline V gene has CDR1 MNHEY and CDR2 SMNVEV (reference sequence). The CDR3 spans 15 residues. The CDR3 region is CASSPWTGWNSPLHF. The CDR3 DNA is TGTGCCAGCAGTCCTTGGACAGGGTGGAATTCACCCCTCCACTTT.

The V gene is TRBV20-1, the J gene TRBJ2-5, with 7 bases identical to TRBD2. Trimming cost V 2 bases and J 1 base; bases outside gene matches: 4. Germline loops: CDR1 DFQATT, CDR2 SNEGSKA (reference sequence). The CDR3 sequence is 14 residues long. In nucleotides, the CDR3 is TGCAGTGCTAGAAGCGGGGTTGCCCAAGAGACCCAGTACTTC. Translation gives CSARSGVAQETQYF.

The chain couples TRBV12-3 or TRBV12-4 to TRBJ1-6, with a tentative D call TRBD1 (5 bases). The germline V and J ends were trimmed by 0 bases and 7 bases, with 16 bases remaining between them. This CDR3 comprises 17 residues. The CDR3 reads CASSLALLDTLNSPLHF. The CDR3 nucleotides are TGTGCCAGCAGTTTAGCTCTTTTGGACACTCTGAATTCACCCCTCCACTTT.

The chain combines TRBV14 with TRBJ1-1; the D gene is possibly TRBD1 (6 bases). CDR1 is SGHDN and CDR2 is FVKESK in the germline V gene. Trimming stripped 0 bases from V and 5 bases from J, with 13 bases between. The CDR3 has 15 residues. This CDR3 is CASSQEGGRDTEAFF. The CDR3 DNA is TGTGCCAGCAGCCAAGAAGGGGGGCGGGATACTGAAGCTTTCTTT.

The chain has TRBV3-1 and TRBJ1-1; D not resolved. CDR3 length equals 12 residues. V was pared by 1 base and J by 9 bases, with 9 bases between. The germline gives CDR1 LGHDT, CDR2 YNNKEL (reference sequence). The CDR3 region has the DNA TGTGCCAGCAGCCAAGGAAAGACTAAAGCTTTCTTT. This gives the protein CASSQGKTKAFF.

The V gene is TRBV29-1, the J gene TRBJ2-3, with 8 bases identical to TRBD2. This CDR3 spans 14 amino acids. Germline V gives CDR1 SQVTM, CDR2 ANQGSEA. With V trimmed by 6 bases and J by 1 base, 6 bases remained unmatched. Written as DNA, the CDR3 is TGCAGCGTATGGGAGCGGGGGCGCACAGATACGCAGTATTTT. It yields the protein CSVWERGRTDTQYF.

The chain links TRBV15 to TRBJ1-5, with D possibly TRBD1 on 5 matching bases. This CDR3 is 17 amino acids long. Per germline, CDR1 LNHNV and CDR2 YYDKDF (reference sequence). The V end was cut by 0 bases, the J end by 9 bases, with 21 bases between. CDR3: CATSRDRGSRAFTPQHF. The CDR3 DNA reads as TGTGCCACCAGCAGAGATAGGGGAAGCAGGGCATTCACGCCCCAGCATTTT.

This chain uses TRBV9 with TRBJ2-1; no firm D call. Between the trimmed V and J ends, which lost 0 bases and 4 bases, there was a span of 11 bases. Germline-derived CDR1 and CDR2 are SGDLS and YYNGEE. This CDR3 has 15 residues. The CDR3 protein is CASSVAVGRYNEQFF. The CDR3, as DNA: TGTGCCAGCAGCGTAGCGGTCGGTCGTTACAATGAGCAGTTCTTC.

This clonotype was seen a handful of times. The rearrangement links TRBV20-1 to TRBJ2-4; TRBD2 is a possible D gene (6 bases). CDR3 length: 17 amino acids. Per the germline V gene, CDR1 is DFQATT and CDR2 is SNEGSKA (reference sequence). V gave up 5 bases and J gave up 0 bases, with 20 bases separating them. The CDR3 loop reads CSAHTKFGGLAKNIQYF. Here the CDR3 DNA reads TGCAGTGCTCATACAAAATTCGGGGGTTTAGCCAAAAACATTCAGTACTTC.

Only a few counts were recorded for this clonotype. The chain is built from TRBV12-3 or TRBV12-4 and TRBJ2-5; 9 positions agree with TRBD2. Unmatched junction bases numbered 2, after V lost 1 base and J lost 2 bases. This CDR3 region has 15 residues. DNA for the CDR3: TGTGCCAGCAGTTTAGACGCGGGGGGGCAAGAGACCCAGTACTTC. This codes for CASSLDAGGQETQYF.

At least ten counts were recorded for this clonotype. The chain combines TRBV9 with TRBJ2-3; possibly TRBD1 for D (5 bases). Germline CDR1 SGDLS, CDR2 YYNGEE. Trimming stripped 0 bases from V and 4 bases from J, with 12 bases between. This CDR3 comprises 15 residues. The CDR3 coding sequence is TGTGCCAGCAGCGTAGGGGGCAGGGCCGCAGATACGCAGTATTTT. The encoded protein is CASSVGGRAADTQYF.

This clonotype was seen many times. The chain carries TRBV12-3 or TRBV12-4 and TRBJ2-2, with TRBD1 identical over 9 bases. The V and J ends lost 10 bases and 1 base, in that order; junction bases with no gene match: 7. This CDR3 is built from 15 residues. The CDR3 region has the DNA TGTGCCAACGGACCGGGACAGGGGAACACCGGGGAGCTGTTTTTT. Its protein is CANGPGQGNTGELFF.

The CDR3 DNA sequence: TGTGCCAGCATTGGGGTCCGACTAGCGGCCTCCTACAATGAGCAGTTCTTC. The encoded protein is CASIGVRLAASYNEQFF. The chain uses TRBV6-2 or TRBV6-3 and TRBJ2-1; 9 bases line up with TRBD2. Germline loops: CDR1 MNHEY, CDR2 SVGEGT. The CDR3 consists of 17 residues. V lost 7 bases, J lost 0 bases, and 10 bases stayed unmatched.

The rearrangement links TRBV6-5 to TRBJ1-6, with 7 bases matching TRBD1. There are 12 residues in the CDR3. Germline loops: CDR1 MNHEY, CDR2 SVGAGI. With V trimmed by 6 bases and J by 12 bases, 5 bases remained unmatched. The CDR3 reads CASRKAGGPLHF. The CDR3 DNA sequence: TGTGCCAGCAGAAAGGCAGGGGGACCCCTCCACTTT.

The chain employs TRBV7-2 and TRBJ2-6; TRBD1 is a possible D gene (6 bases). Germline CDR1 is SGHTA and CDR2 is FQGNSA. The CDR3 has 17 amino acids. V lost 0 bases and J lost 9, with 18 bases in between. This CDR3 is CASSLAGARGLFNVLTF. CDR3 nucleotide sequence: TGTGCCAGCAGCTTAGCGGGGGCTAGGGGCCTCTTCAACGTCCTGACTTTC.